The rows below give T cell receptor beta chains drawn from one sample of a study of cytomegalovirus exposure and HLA in healthy donors. Assay used: immunoSEQ multiplex PCR; TCRdb lists only in-frame clones, some missing. The sample has about 120,000 clones, roughly 70% seen once. The sequencing sample was made of PBMCs. Receptors originate from a man aged 25-45 years in good health and CMV-seronegative. The conserved cysteine and the conserved F or W are not part of the CDR3 here. Fields, in order: CDR3 protein, V gene, J gene.

CDR3aa: ASSPSGQGAGELF
v_gene: TRBV28
j_gene: TRBJ2-2

CDR3aa: ASSVGGTGNEKLF
v_gene: TRBV9
j_gene: TRBJ1-4

CDR3aa: ASEPLGLLTDTQY
v_gene: TRBV7-9
j_gene: TRBJ2-3

CDR3aa: ASSERTSLSTDTQY
v_gene: TRBV7-9
j_gene: TRBJ2-3

CDR3aa: ASRRSGGARDEQF
v_gene: TRBV5-4
j_gene: TRBJ2-1

CDR3aa: ASRLTTQY
v_gene: TRBV2
j_gene: TRBJ2-3

CDR3aa: ASSLEANSYEQY
v_gene: TRBV5-1
j_gene: TRBJ2-7

CDR3aa: SWGGNYGYT
v_gene: TRBV20-1
j_gene: TRBJ1-2

CDR3aa: ASSQTTGGSSYEQY
v_gene: TRBV18
j_gene: TRBJ2-7

CDR3aa: ASSLSFTGANVLT
v_gene: TRBV7-3
j_gene: TRBJ2-6

CDR3aa: ASSSTGVDTQY
v_gene: TRBV7-3
j_gene: TRBJ2-3

CDR3aa: ASRNPGGDYGYT
v_gene: TRBV5-6
j_gene: TRBJ1-2

CDR3aa: ASSPETGGPDTQY
v_gene: TRBV7-9
j_gene: TRBJ2-3

CDR3aa: ASSLGRGQPQH
v_gene: TRBV5-1
j_gene: TRBJ1-5

CDR3aa: ASSSSDYYGYT
v_gene: TRBV28
j_gene: TRBJ1-2

CDR3aa: ASSVGGHSTDTQY
v_gene: TRBV2
j_gene: TRBJ2-3

CDR3aa: ASSLGGVLSGNTIY
v_gene: TRBV5-4
j_gene: TRBJ1-3

CDR3aa: ASSVVASGGNNEQF
v_gene: TRBV9
j_gene: TRBJ2-1

CDR3aa: ASSPYSNQPQH
v_gene: TRBV7-6
j_gene: TRBJ1-5

CDR3aa: ASRQQLSSGNTIY
v_gene: TRBV10-2
j_gene: TRBJ1-3

CDR3aa: ASSYESGSGNTIY
v_gene: TRBV7-9
j_gene: TRBJ1-3

CDR3aa: ASSFPGTGADEKLF
v_gene: TRBV28
j_gene: TRBJ1-4

CDR3aa: ASSTSGGYYEQF
v_gene: TRBV5-8
j_gene: TRBJ2-1

CDR3aa: ASSRTGTGYDEQF
v_gene: TRBV4-1
j_gene: TRBJ2-1

CDR3aa: SEGGGTEAF
v_gene: TRBV20-1
j_gene: TRBJ1-1

CDR3aa: ASSTGYNEQF
v_gene: TRBV27
j_gene: TRBJ2-1

CDR3aa: AISETDDEQF
v_gene: TRBV10-3
j_gene: TRBJ2-1

CDR3aa: ASSDRTGYYGYT
v_gene: TRBV10-1
j_gene: TRBJ1-2

CDR3aa: ASSSLTGKSYEQY
v_gene: TRBV11-2
j_gene: .

CDR3aa: ASSWGQAYEQY
v_gene: TRBV5-8
j_gene: TRBJ2-7

CDR3aa: ASSLDPRSSYEQY
v_gene: TRBV27
j_gene: TRBJ2-7

CDR3aa: ASSLNMAQRGETQY
v_gene: TRBV7-6
j_gene: TRBJ2-5

CDR3aa: ASSFLGGDTEAF
v_gene: TRBV7-8
j_gene: TRBJ1-1

CDR3aa: AWPQGTGYT
v_gene: TRBV30
j_gene: TRBJ1-2

CDR3aa: ASSLDLGGDVVANYGYT
v_gene: TRBV11-3
j_gene: TRBJ1-2